The present entry profiles one T cell receptor (beta chain) with its context. This clonotype was seen a handful of times. Its antigen is unknown. No much larger clone is present one base from it, and per-base qualities are unavailable. The data originate from a study of low-dose radiotherapy and immunotherapy resistance in tumors (dated by TCRdb to the early 2020s). About the full investigation: In Cohort 1, 0.5 Gy per fraction was delivered every 2 weeks, and a total PTV dose of 6.5 Gy was prescribed. Cohort 2 received 1 Gy per fraction every two weeks, with a total of 13 Gy over 26 weeks. Nivolumab and ipilimumab were both given intravenously, with nivolumab at a 240 mg flat dose every two weeks and ipilimumab at 1 mg/kg every six weeks. Every two weeks, patients got intravenous cyclophosphamide at 200 mg/m2, given one day ahead of each radiation and immunotherapy administration. Starting on cycle 1 day 1, patients took 300 mg of aspirin by mouth once a day for four cycles. Superscript III and a set of TRAV- and TRBV-specific primers were used to synthesize first-strand cDNA, so that both TCRalpha and TCRbeta chains were covered. The trial did not randomize participants into treatment groups. Eight patients were included in the translational analysis: three from the first dose cohort and the first five from the second dose cohort. Deep sequencing of TCRalpha and TCRbeta libraries was performed on an Illumina MiniSeq instrument.

Interpreted using the paper, the time point label stands for: before trial treatment. Donors were enrolled in RACIN, a single-arm phase I dose-escalation trial in which nivolumab, ipilimumab, aspirin, low-dose cyclophosphamide and low-dose radiotherapy were combined. Patients were eligible if they had advanced solid tumors that were TIL-negative. The CDR3 starts with the cysteine, ends with the phenylalanine, and has 18 residues. The sequence is cut down to CDR3 DNA, 54 bases in frame from base 1. V has 10 bases trimmed and J has 0 bases trimmed; junction bases matching no gene number 12. The germline V gene sets CDR1 to ENHRY and CDR2 to SYGVKD. The reads were generated on an Illumina MiniSeq. TCRs were amplified for 15 to 20 PCR cycles with Phusion, using a constant-region primer paired with the adapter attached to the V primers. Amplification of the isolated mRNA was done with the MessageAmp II aRNA Amplification Kit, which involved a roughly 17-hour in vitro transcription at 37 degrees C. mRNA for TCR sequencing was isolated with the Dynabeads mRNA DIRECT Purification Kit. A second roughly 24-cycle Phusion PCR added indexed Illumina adapters, and products were purified with AMPure XP beads. As for the authors' bioinformatics: Using custom Perl scripts, TCR sequences that encoded the same protein were pooled, out-of-frame sequences were dropped, and the abundance of each clonotype was calculated. TCR sequences supported by only a single read were excluded from analysis. The metrics used to describe the repertoires included Shannon entropy, Gini index, clonality, richness, and the frequency of TCRs shared between repertoires. TCRdb reprocessed the public reads (quality trimming at Q25 with fastp, clone calling with MiXCR) and kept in-frame beta chains. Merged by CDR3 protein, the rows form single entries marked with the most common genes and DNA. None of the V and J calls come from the authors' own analysis; TCRdb made them. A total of tens of thousands of distinct CDR3 sequences appear in this sample, 12% of them only once. The ten largest clonotypes hold about 6% of the sample.

The receptor's source is a female donor with ovarian cancer. Sequences were derived from PBMCs, sampled before treatment. The chain is encoded by TRBV10-3 joined to TRBJ2-2; the central 12 bases match TRBD2. The CDR3 protein is CATSGLAGRPSNTGELFF. The base sequence is TGTGCCACCTCTGGACTAGCGGGAAGACCTTCGAACACCGGGGAGCTGTTTTTT.